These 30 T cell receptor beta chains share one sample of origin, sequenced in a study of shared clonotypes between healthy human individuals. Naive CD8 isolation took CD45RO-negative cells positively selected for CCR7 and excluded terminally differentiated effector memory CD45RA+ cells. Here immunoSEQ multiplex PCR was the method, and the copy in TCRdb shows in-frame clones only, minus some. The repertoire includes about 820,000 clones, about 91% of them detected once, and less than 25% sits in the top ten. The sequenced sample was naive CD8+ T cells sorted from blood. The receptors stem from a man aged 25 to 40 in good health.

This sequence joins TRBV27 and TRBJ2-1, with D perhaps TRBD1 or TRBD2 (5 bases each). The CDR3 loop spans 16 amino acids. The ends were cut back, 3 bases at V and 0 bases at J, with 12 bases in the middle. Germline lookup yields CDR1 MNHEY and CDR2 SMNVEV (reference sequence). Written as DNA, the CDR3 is TGTGCCAGCAGTTTCCTGGGGGAGAGCTCCTACAATGAGCAGTTCTTC. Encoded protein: CASSFLGESSYNEQFF.

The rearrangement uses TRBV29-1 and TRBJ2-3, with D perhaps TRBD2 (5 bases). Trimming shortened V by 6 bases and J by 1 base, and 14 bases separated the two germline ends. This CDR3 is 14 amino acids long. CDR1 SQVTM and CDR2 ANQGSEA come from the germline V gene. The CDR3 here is CSVGRVGGTDTQYF. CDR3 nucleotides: TGCAGCGTGGGGAGAGTTGGAGGCACAGATACGCAGTATTTT.

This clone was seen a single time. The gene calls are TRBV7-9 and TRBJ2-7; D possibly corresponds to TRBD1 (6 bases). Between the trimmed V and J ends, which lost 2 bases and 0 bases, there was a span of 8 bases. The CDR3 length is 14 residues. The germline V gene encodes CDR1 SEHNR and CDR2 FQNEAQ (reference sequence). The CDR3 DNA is TGTGCCAGCAGCTTAAAAGGGGGCTCCTACGAGCAGTACTTC. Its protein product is CASSLKGGSYEQYF.

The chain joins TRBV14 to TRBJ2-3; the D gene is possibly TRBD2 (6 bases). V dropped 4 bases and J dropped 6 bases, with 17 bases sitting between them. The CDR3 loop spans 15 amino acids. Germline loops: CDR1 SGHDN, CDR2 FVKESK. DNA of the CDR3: TGTGCCAGCAGCCCGAGGACTATCGGAGGTGATACGCAGTATTTT. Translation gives CASSPRTIGGDTQYF.

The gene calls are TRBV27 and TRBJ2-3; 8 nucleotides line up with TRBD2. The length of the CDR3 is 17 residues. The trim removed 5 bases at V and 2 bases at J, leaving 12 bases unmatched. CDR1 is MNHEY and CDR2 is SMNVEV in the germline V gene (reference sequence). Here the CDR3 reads CASSGRTSQVNTDTQYF. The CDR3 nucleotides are TGTGCCAGCAGTGGGCGGACTAGCCAAGTCAACACAGATACGCAGTATTTT.

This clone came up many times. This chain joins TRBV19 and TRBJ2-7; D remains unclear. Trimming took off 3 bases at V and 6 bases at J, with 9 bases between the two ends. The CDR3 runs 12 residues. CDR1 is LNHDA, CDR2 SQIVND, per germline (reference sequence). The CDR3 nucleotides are TGTGCCAGTAGTATTACGGGTGGCGAGCAGTACTTC. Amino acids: CASSITGGEQYF.

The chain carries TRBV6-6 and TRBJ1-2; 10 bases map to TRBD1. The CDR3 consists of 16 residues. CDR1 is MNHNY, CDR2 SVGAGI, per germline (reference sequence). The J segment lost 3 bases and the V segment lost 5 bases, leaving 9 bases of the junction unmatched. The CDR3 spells CASSPTLTGGDYGYTF. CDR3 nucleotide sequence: TGTGCCAGCAGTCCTACCTTGACAGGGGGCGACTATGGCTACACCTTC.

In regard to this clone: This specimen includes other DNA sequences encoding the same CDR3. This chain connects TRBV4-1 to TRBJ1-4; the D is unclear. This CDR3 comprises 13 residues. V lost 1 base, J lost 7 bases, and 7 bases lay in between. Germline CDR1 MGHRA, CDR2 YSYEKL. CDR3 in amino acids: CASSQVAGEKLFF. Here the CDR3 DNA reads TGCGCCAGCAGCCAAGTCGCTGGTGAAAAACTGTTTTTT.

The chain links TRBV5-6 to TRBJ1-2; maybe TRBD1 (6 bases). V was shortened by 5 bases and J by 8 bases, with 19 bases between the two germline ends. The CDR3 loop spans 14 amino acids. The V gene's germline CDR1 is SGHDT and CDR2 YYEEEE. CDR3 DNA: TGTGCCAGCAGTTGGGCCCATCGGGGGCAGGGCTACACCTTC. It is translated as CASSWAHRGQGYTF.

The CDR3 spells CASSDLAGRSYNEQFF. CDR3 nucleotides: TGTGCCAGCAGTGACCTAGCGGGACGGTCCTACAATGAGCAGTTCTTC. This sequence joins TRBV25-1 and TRBJ2-1; 9 bases line up with TRBD2. Germline assignment: CDR1 MGHDK and CDR2 SYGVNS. V shed 3 bases and J 1 base; nucleotides not matched to a gene: 4. The CDR3 sequence is 16 residues long.

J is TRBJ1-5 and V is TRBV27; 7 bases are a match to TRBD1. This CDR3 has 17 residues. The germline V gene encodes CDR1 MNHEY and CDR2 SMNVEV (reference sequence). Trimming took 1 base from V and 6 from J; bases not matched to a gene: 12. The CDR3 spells CASSLFSGRGLTQPQHF. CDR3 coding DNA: TGTGCCAGCAGTTTATTCTCGGGGAGGGGGCTGACTCAGCCCCAGCATTTT.

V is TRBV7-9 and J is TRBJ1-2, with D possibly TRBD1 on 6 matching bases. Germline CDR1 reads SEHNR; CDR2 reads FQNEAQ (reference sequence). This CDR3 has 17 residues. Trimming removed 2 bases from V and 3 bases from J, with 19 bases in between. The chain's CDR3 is CASSLPRTEKPDYGYTF. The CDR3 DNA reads TGTGCCAGCAGCTTACCCCGGACAGAGAAACCGGACTATGGCTACACCTTC. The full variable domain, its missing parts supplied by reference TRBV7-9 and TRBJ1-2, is DTGVSQNPRHKITKRGQNVTFRCDPISEHNRLYWYRQTLGQGPEFLTYFQNEAQLEKSRLLSDRFSAERPKGSFSTLEIQRTEQGDSAMYLCASSLPRTEKPDYGYTFGSGTRLTVV.

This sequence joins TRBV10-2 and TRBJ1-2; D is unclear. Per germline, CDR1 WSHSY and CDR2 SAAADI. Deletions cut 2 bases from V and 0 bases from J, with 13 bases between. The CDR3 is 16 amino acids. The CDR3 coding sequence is TGCGCCAGCAGTGAGGCTTCAGTGTTAGCTAACTATGGCTACACCTTC. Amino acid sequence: CASSEASVLANYGYTF.

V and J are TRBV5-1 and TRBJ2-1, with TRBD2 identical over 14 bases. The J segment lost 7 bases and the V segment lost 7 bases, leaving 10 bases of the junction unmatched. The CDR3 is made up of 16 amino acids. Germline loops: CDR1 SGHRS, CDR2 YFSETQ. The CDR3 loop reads CASGQTSGRAINEQFF. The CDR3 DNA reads TGCGCCAGCGGCCAGACTAGCGGGAGGGCCATAAATGAGCAGTTCTTC.

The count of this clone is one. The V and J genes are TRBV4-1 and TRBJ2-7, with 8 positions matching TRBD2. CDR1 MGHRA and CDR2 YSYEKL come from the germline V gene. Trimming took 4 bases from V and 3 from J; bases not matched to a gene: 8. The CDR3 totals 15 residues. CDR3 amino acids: CASSPLISGSYEQYF. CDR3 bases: TGCGCCAGCAGCCCCCTGATCAGCGGGAGCTACGAGCAGTACTTC.

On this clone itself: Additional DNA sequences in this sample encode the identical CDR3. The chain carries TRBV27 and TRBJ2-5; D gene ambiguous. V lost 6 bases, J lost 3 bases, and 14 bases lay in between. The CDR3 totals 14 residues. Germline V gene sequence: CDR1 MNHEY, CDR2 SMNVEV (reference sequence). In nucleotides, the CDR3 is TGTGCCAGCAGCCTCCTAGGGCAGGAAGAGACCCAGTACTTC. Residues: CASSLLGQEETQYF.

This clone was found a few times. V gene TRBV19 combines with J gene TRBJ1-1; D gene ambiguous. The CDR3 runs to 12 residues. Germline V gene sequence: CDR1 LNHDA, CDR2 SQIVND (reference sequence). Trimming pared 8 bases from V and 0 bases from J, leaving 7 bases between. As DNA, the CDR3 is TGTGCCAGTGGGTGGATGAACACTGAAGCTTTCTTT. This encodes CASGWMNTEAFF.

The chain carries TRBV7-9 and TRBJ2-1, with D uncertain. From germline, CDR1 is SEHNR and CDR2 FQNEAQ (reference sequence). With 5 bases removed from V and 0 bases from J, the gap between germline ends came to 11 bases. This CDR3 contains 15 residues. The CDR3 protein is CASSQDPSSYNEQFF. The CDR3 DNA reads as TGTGCCAGCAGCCAGGATCCCAGCTCCTACAATGAGCAGTTCTTC.

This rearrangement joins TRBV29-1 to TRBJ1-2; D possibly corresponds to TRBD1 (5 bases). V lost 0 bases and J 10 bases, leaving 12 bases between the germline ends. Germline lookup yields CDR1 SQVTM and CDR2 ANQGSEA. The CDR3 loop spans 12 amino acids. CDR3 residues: CSVEDAQEYYTF. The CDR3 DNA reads TGCAGCGTTGAAGACGCACAGGAATACTACACCTTC.

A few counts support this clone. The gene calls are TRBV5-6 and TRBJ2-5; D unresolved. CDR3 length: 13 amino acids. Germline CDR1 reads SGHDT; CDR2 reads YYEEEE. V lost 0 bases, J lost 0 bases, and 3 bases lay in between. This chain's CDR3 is CASSLDYQETQYF. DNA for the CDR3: TGTGCCAGCAGCTTGGACTACCAAGAGACCCAGTACTTC. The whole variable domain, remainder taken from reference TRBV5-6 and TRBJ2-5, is DAGVTQSPTHLIKTRGQQVTLRCSPKSGHDTVSWYQQALGQGPQFIFQYYEEEERQRGNFPDRFSGHQFPNYSSELNVNALLLGDSALYLCASSLDYQETQYFGPGTRLLVL.

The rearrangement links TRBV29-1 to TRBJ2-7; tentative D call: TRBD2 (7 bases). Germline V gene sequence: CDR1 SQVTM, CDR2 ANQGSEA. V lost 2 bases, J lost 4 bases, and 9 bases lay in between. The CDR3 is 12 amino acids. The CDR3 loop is CSVERGGYEQYF. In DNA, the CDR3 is TGCAGCGTTGAAAGGGGGGGGTACGAGCAGTACTTC.

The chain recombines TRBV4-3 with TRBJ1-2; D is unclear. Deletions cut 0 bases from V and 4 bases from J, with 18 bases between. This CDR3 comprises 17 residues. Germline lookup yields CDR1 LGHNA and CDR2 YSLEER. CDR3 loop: CASSQDLSSPRSYGYTF. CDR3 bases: TGCGCCAGCAGCCAAGATTTGTCCTCTCCCCGCAGCTATGGCTACACCTTC.

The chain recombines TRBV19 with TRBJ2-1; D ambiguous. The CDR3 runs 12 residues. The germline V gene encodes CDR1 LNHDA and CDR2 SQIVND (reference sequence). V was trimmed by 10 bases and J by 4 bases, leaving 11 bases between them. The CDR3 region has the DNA TGTGCCACCACCGAAGGATACAATGAGCAGTTCTTC. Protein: CATTEGYNEQFF.

For the CDR3, the DNA is TGTGCCAGCAACTGGAGGGTAAACACCGGGGAGCTGTTTTTT. Its protein product is CASNWRVNTGELFF. This rearrangement joins TRBV2 to TRBJ2-2; a weak D match, TRBD2 (6 bases). V shed 7 bases and J shed 2 bases, with 11 bases lying between them. The CDR3 has 14 residues. CDR1 and CDR2 (germline): SNHLY, FYNNEI. Looking up the rest from reference TRBV2 and TRBJ2-2 gives the full variable domain: EPEVTQTPSHQVTQMGQEVILRCVPISNHLYFYWYRQILGQKVEFLVSFYNNEISEKSEIFDDQFSVERPDGSNFTLKIRSTKLEDSAMYFCASNWRVNTGELFFGEGSRLTVL.

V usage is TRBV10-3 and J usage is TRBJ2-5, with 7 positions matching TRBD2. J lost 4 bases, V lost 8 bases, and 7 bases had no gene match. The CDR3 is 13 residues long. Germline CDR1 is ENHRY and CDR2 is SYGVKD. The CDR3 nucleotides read TGTGCCATCGCCCCAGGGAGGGGAGAGACCCAGTACTTC. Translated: CAIAPGRGETQYF.

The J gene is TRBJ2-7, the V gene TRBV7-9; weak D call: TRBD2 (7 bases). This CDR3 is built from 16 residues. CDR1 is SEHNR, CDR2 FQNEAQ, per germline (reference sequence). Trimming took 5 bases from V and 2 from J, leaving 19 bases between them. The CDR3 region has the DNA TGTGCCAGCAGCCCCACGGGGGGCGCGCGGACCTACGAGCAGTACTTC. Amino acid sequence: CASSPTGGARTYEQYF.

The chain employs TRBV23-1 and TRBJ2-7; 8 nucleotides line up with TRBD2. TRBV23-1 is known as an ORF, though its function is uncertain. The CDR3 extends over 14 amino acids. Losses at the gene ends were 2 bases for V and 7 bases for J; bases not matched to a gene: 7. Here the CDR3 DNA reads TGCGCCAGCAGTCAACAGCGGGAGCGTTGGGAGCAGTACTTC. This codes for CASSQQRERWEQYF.

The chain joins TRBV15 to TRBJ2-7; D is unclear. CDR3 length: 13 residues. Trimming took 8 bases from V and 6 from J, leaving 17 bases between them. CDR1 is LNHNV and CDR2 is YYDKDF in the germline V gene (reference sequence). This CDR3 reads CATSGFPFSEQYF. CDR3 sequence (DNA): TGTGCCACCTCCGGATTTCCCTTTTCCGAGCAGTACTTC.

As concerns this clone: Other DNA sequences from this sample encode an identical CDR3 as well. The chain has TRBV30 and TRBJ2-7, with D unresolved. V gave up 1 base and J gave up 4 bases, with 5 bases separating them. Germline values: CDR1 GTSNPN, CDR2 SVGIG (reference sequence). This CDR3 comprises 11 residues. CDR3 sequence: CAWSETYEQYF. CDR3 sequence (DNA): TGTGCCTGGAGTGAAACGTACGAGCAGTACTTC.

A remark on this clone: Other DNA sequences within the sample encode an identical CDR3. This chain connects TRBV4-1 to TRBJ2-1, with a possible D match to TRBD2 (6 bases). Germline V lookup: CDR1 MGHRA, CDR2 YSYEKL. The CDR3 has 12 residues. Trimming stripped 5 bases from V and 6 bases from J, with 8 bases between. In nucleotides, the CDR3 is TGCGCCAGCAGCGGGGAGGTCAATGAGCAGTTCTTC. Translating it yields CASSGEVNEQFF.